This T cell receptor (beta chain) derives from a study of cytomegalovirus exposure and HLA in healthy donors. Looking at the study overall: HLA-typed donors were the source of around 87 million unique TCRs, which an early data release held. Study observations and caveats: V- and J-gene trimming in TCR beta was tied to a missense DCLRE1C variant by an analysis performed later.

Looked up from germline, CDR1 is SEHNR and CDR2 is FQNEAQ (reference sequence). Between the trimmed V and J ends, which lost 1 base and 4 bases, there was a span of 8 bases. The CDR3 is 14 amino acids. This clone was seen just once. No antigen is known for it. PCR used 60 Vbeta primers and 13 Jbeta primers. Per the original methods: Per a later analysis, the number of unique TCR beta chains was around 80 million, of which roughly 9.9 million were shared. Libraries were prepared by immunoSEQ multiplex PCR; TCRdb keeps only in-frame clonotypes and omits some of them. From that table come the V and J calls and clone size; the DNA was used to work out D and trimming. The sample shows around 170,000 clones, roughly 80% of them seen only once.

The sequence came from a man aged 35-49 years in good health and CMV-seropositive. The chain joins TRBV7-9 to TRBJ1-5; D not resolved. What was sequenced was PBMCs. In nucleotides, the CDR3 is TGTGCCAGCAGCTTAGACTCTGATAATCAGCCCCAGCATTTT. Its protein product is CASSLDSDNQPQHF.